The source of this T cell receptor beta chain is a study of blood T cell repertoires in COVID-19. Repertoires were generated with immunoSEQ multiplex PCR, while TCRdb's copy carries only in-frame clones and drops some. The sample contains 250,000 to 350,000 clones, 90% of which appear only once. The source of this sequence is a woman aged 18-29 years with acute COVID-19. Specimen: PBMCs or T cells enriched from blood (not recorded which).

The CDR3 loop is CASNTGGPGAFF. In nucleotides, the CDR3 is TGTGCCAGCAACACAGGGGGCCCGGGAGCTTTCTTT. This chain connects TRBV11-3 to TRBJ1-1; 9 bases line up with TRBD1. Germline V gives CDR1 SGHNT, CDR2 YENEEA. The CDR3 extends over 12 amino acids. The V segment lost 7 bases and the J segment 10 bases; nucleotides outside the gene matches: 7.